This passage covers 21 T cell receptor beta chains from one sample sequenced in a study of molecular identifiers for immune sequencing clone quantification. TCRdb reprocessed the PCR reads with MiXCR, giving one entry per CDR3 protein. The sample lists approximately 60,000 distinct CDR3 sequences; around 19% were seen once. Source material: naive CD8+ T cells from blood, with Jurkat cell RNA spiked in. Indicated subset: FACS-sorted CD8+CD4-CCR7+CD45RA+ naive T cells. These receptors all come from a human donor in good health. Some libraries in this study had Jurkat cell RNA spiked in.

This clonotype has at least ten counts. The gene calls are TRBV7-6 and TRBJ2-7, with 12 bases that match TRBD2. After removal of 2 bases from V and 6 bases from J, the junction contained 8 bases not matched to a gene. CDR3 length: 16 amino acids. Germline V gene sequence: CDR1 SGHVS, CDR2 FNYEAQ. CDR3 nucleotide sequence: TGTGCCAGCAGCTTACAGGTGAAGGGACTAGCGGGCGAGCAGTACTTC. Translating it yields CASSLQVKGLAGEQYF.

This clonotype was detected only a few times. This chain's CDR3 is CASSPGDRGSPQHF. The CDR3 DNA reads TGTGCCAGCAGCCCCGGGGACAGGGGGTCGCCCCAGCATTTT. This chain links TRBV25-1 with TRBJ1-5; 11 bases agree with TRBD1. Per germline, CDR1 MGHDK and CDR2 SYGVNS. V shed 6 bases, J shed 9 bases, and the junction held 7 bases outside the gene matches. The CDR3 sequence is 14 residues long.

Here the CDR3 reads CASSNQASGKGDEQFF. As DNA, the CDR3 is TGTGCCAGTAGTAATCAGGCTAGCGGGAAGGGCGATGAGCAGTTCTTC. This chain joins TRBV19 and TRBJ2-1; the match to TRBD2 covers 9 bases. The CDR3 contains 16 residues. Germline CDR1 LNHDA, CDR2 SQIVND (reference sequence). The V segment lost 4 bases and the J segment 8 bases; nucleotides outside the gene matches: 12. Together with reference TRBV19 and TRBJ2-1, the CDR3 gives the full variable domain: DGGITQSPKYLFRKEGQNVTLSCEQNLNHDAMYWYRQDPGQGLRLIYYSQIVNDFQKGDIAEGYSVSREKKESFPLTVTSAQKNPTAFYLCASSNQASGKGDEQFFGPGTRLTVL.

As concerns this clonotype: A much larger clone differs from this one at a single base, so this may be a read error. The rearrangement joins TRBV2 to TRBJ2-7; D is possibly TRBD1 (5 bases). Germline V gene data show CDR1 as SNHLY and CDR2 as FYNNEI. The CDR3 loop spans 17 amino acids. V dropped 8 bases and J dropped 5 bases, with 28 bases sitting between them. DNA of the CDR3: TGTGCCAGCCCCGAGCCGAAAGTAAGGGGTTTTCTGGACGAGCAGTACTTC. Residues: CASPEPKVRGFLDEQYF.

This clonotype was seen ten or more times. This rearrangement joins TRBV2 to TRBJ2-5, with D possibly TRBD2 on 6 matching bases. The CDR3 has 14 amino acids. CDR1 and CDR2 (germline): SNHLY, FYNNEI. V was cut by 6 bases and J by 2 bases, with 13 bases left in between. CDR3 amino acids: CASSEPREQETQYF. CDR3 nucleotide sequence: TGTGCCAGCAGCGAGCCCCGGGAGCAAGAGACCCAGTACTTC.

On this clonotype: A much larger clone lies one base from this, so it may be a read error. The rearrangement uses TRBV5-1 and TRBJ1-1, with D possibly TRBD1 on 6 matching bases. CDR3 length: 16 amino acids. V lost 0 bases and J 0 bases, leaving 12 bases between the germline ends. The germline V gene has CDR1 SGHRS and CDR2 YFSETQ. CDR3 in amino acids: CASSLVMTGMNTEAFF. CDR3 DNA sequence: TGCGCCAGCAGCTTGGTAATGACAGGAATGAACACTGAAGCTTTCTTT.

Concerning this clonotype: Given a much more abundant clone one base away, this may be a read error. The gene calls are TRBV14 and TRBJ2-7, with D tentatively TRBD2 (6 bases). The CDR3 consists of 18 residues. Looked up from germline, CDR1 is SGHDN and CDR2 is FVKESK. Trimming took 0 bases from V and 1 from J, leaving 19 bases between them. In DNA, the CDR3 is TGTGCCAGCAGCCAAGAGCCGAGGCGACTAGAGGGTTCCTACGAGCAGTACTTC. Amino acid sequence: CASSQEPRRLEGSYEQYF.

This clonotype was recorded many times. The rearrangement joins TRBV7-9 to TRBJ2-1; perhaps TRBD2 as D (6 bases). This CDR3 has 15 amino acids. Germline V gene lookup returns CDR1 SEHNR and CDR2 FQNEAQ (reference sequence). The V end was cut by 2 bases, the J end by 10 bases, with 18 bases between. CDR3 DNA sequence: TGTGCCAGCAGCTTAATAGCTCTTAGCGGACCAGAGCAGTTCTTC. Translation: CASSLIALSGPEQFF.

This clonotype was seen many times. The V call is TRBV12-3 or TRBV12-4, the J call TRBJ2-3; D uncertain. The CDR3 loop spans 15 amino acids. V was pared by 2 bases and J by 0 bases, with 9 bases between. The CDR3: CASSLRPASTDTQYF. The CDR3 DNA sequence: TGTGCCAGCAGTTTACGGCCAGCTAGCACAGATACGCAGTATTTT.

This clonotype was seen at least ten times. The chain recombines TRBV6-6 with TRBJ1-1, with TRBD1 matching 8 bases. Germline V lookup: CDR1 MNHNY, CDR2 SVGAGI (reference sequence). The CDR3 extends over 16 amino acids. With V trimmed by 7 bases and J by 4 bases, 14 bases remained unmatched. The CDR3 nucleotides read TGTGCCAGCACCACCCCGAATCAGGGGGCTGGCACTGAAGCTTTCTTT. This gives the protein CASTTPNQGAGTEAFF.

This clonotype showed up many times. This rearrangement joins TRBV29-1 to TRBJ1-5; 11 bases line up with TRBD1. V gave up 5 bases and J gave up 2 bases; unmatched junction bases: 8. Germline V gene lookup returns CDR1 SQVTM and CDR2 ANQGSEA. This CDR3 is built from 16 residues. DNA for the CDR3: TGCAGCGTTCTTGAGCCGGGACAGGGGGGCAATCAGCCCCAGCATTTT. Translating it yields CSVLEPGQGGNQPQHF. Looking up the rest from reference TRBV29-1 and TRBJ1-5 gives the full variable domain: SAVISQKPSRDICQRGTSLTIQCQVDSQVTMMFWYRQQPGQSLTLIATANQGSEATYESGFVIDKFPISRPNLTFSTLTVSNMSPEDSSIYLCSVLEPGQGGNQPQHFGDGTRLSIL.

This clonotype has ten or more counts. This chain links TRBV29-1 with TRBJ1-1; TRBD1 matches at 9 bases. J lost 5 bases, V lost 1 base, and 8 bases had no gene match. The CDR3 length is 15 residues. Germline CDR1 SQVTM, CDR2 ANQGSEA. CDR3 in DNA: TGCAGCGTTGAAGTCCTGGGGACAGGGAGTACTGAAGCTTTCTTT. It codes for CSVEVLGTGSTEAFF.

This clonotype was detected only a few times. V usage is TRBV5-6 and J usage is TRBJ2-3; 11 bases map to TRBD2. This CDR3 is built from 16 residues. The V segment lost 7 bases and the J segment 2 bases; nucleotides outside the gene matches: 9. From germline, CDR1 is SGHDT and CDR2 YYEEEE. Here the CDR3 reads CASGGGLAEFTDTQYF. CDR3 DNA: TGTGCCAGCGGGGGGGGACTAGCGGAATTCACAGATACGCAGTATTTT. Combining the CDR3 with reference TRBV5-6 and TRBJ2-3 gives the whole variable domain DAGVTQSPTHLIKTRGQQVTLRCSPKSGHDTVSWYQQALGQGPQFIFQYYEEEERQRGNFPDRFSGHQFPNYSSELNVNALLLGDSALYLCASGGGLAEFTDTQYFGPGTRLTVL.

Notes on this clonotype: One end of the junction is discordant with germline, which a read error may explain. The chain joins TRBV28 to TRBJ2-7; D is uncertain. The CDR3 runs 11 residues. In germline, CDR1 is MDHEN, CDR2 SYDVKM. The CDR3 DNA reads TGTGCCAGCAGTCCCCACTACGAGCAGTCCTTC. Translating gives CASSPHYEQSF.

This clonotype was seen repeatedly, ten times or more. This chain links TRBV28 with TRBJ1-2, with D hard to call. Looked up from germline, CDR1 is MDHEN and CDR2 is SYDVKM. The CDR3 sequence is 15 residues long. V was trimmed by 4 bases and J by 0 bases, leaving 12 bases between them. CDR3 region: CASSYDPLANYGYTF. CDR3 nucleotides: TGTGCCAGCAGTTACGACCCGTTAGCTAACTATGGCTACACCTTC.

This clonotype was seen ten or more times. The gene calls are TRBV3-1 and TRBJ2-7; D uncertain. CDR1 and CDR2 from the germline V gene are LGHDT and YNNKEL (reference sequence). The CDR3 runs to 11 residues. Trimming removed 4 bases from V and 6 bases from J, with 7 bases in between. For the CDR3, the DNA is TGTGCCAGCAGCCTCCTCAGCGAGCAGTACTTC. Translation: CASSLLSEQYF.

This clonotype has only a few counts. The chain is built from TRBV11-2 and TRBJ1-4; tentatively, D is TRBD1 (5 bases). V was cut by 5 bases and J by 8 bases, with 15 bases left in between. CDR3 length: 14 residues. Per the germline V gene, CDR1 is SGHAT and CDR2 is FQNNGV. The CDR3 spells CASSPRGGKEKLFF. The CDR3 region has the DNA TGTGCCAGCAGCCCCCGGGGGGGTAAGGAAAAACTGTTTTTT.

This clonotype was recorded many times. The V and J genes are TRBV7-9 and TRBJ2-7, with 11 bases matching TRBD1. The germline V gene encodes CDR1 SEHNR and CDR2 FQNEAQ (reference sequence). Germline trimming cut 5 bases from V and 4 bases from J; bases unmatched to any gene: 10. The CDR3 contains 16 residues. For the CDR3, the DNA is TGTGCCAGCAGCCCGTCGGACAGGGGGCTGATTTACGAGCAGTACTTC. It specifies CASSPSDRGLIYEQYF.

A few counts support this clonotype. The chain joins TRBV12-3 or TRBV12-4 to TRBJ2-3; 11 bases fit TRBD2. Trimming took 5 bases from V and 3 from J; bases not matched to a gene: 4. The CDR3 is made up of 15 amino acids. The CDR3: CASSPLAGGTDTQYF. In nucleotides, the CDR3 is TGTGCCAGCAGTCCGTTAGCGGGAGGGACAGATACGCAGTATTTT.

The count of this clonotype is one. V is TRBV27 and J is TRBJ1-2, with D perhaps matching TRBD1 (6 bases). Germline assignment: CDR1 MNHEY and CDR2 SMNVEV (reference sequence). The germline V and J ends were trimmed by 0 bases and 8 bases, with 16 bases remaining between them. The CDR3 has 15 residues. CDR3 nucleotides: TGTGCCAGCAGTTTATCCGTGACAGGCCACCCGGGCTACACCTTC. This gives the protein CASSLSVTGHPGYTF.

At least ten counts were recorded for this clonotype. The chain combines TRBV30 with TRBJ1-1; D unclear. Germline V CDR1 and CDR2: GTSNPN, SVGIG (reference sequence). V shed 0 bases and J shed 11 bases, with 22 bases lying between them. CDR3 length: 15 residues. The CDR3 bases are TGTGCCTGGAGTGTACCCCACAGACCTTCCCCCGCCGCTTTCTTT. This sequence encodes CAWSVPHRPSPAAFF.